The entry that follows covers one T cell receptor (beta chain) sequence. Germline CDR1 and CDR2: LGHDT and YNNKEL (reference sequence). This CDR3 is 12 amino acids long. V shed 1 base and J shed 8 bases, with 8 bases lying between them. The data were obtained in a study of blood T cell repertoires in COVID-19. About the study: In each case, the material was cDNA or gDNA derived from T cells, B-cell-depleted T cells, or PBMCs.

Original data processing: The assay estimated nucleated cells by amplifying reference gene primers. Produced via immunoSEQ multiplex PCR; TCRdb's table is partial and in-frame only. From that table come the V and J calls and clone size; the DNA was used to work out D and trimming. The sample lists 100,000 to 120,000 clones, around 74% occurring once. Sequenced material: peripheral blood. This TCR was recovered from a woman aged 60 to 75 with acute or convalescent COVID-19. This rearrangement joins TRBV3-1 (or the pseudogene TRBV3-2) to TRBJ1-2; perhaps TRBD1 as D (5 bases). The CDR3 loop reads CASSQGWGGYTF. CDR3 in DNA: TGTGCCAGCAGCCAAGGTTGGGGCGGCTACACCTTC.